This TCR beta chain stems from a study of CXCR3-negative and CXCR3-positive naive CD8 T cells (dated by TCRdb to the late 2010s). For context, the study as a whole: In total, some 140 million TRB reads were obtained, or roughly 1.5 +/- 0.3 million reads per library. Naive subsets from about five donors and memory cells from 3 donors were included in the TRBV-TRBJ cluster analysis. Diversity and physicochemical repertoire analyses covered under twelve donors pooled from two independent experiments. Paper-wide results and their limitations: Freshly isolated PBMCs were used for most assays because CXCR3 expression went down partially after cryopreservation. Repertoire diversity was comparably high in both naive subsets but much lower in memory CD8+ T cells. Because surface CD5, which has been linked to self-reactivity in mice, was comparable between naive subsets, TCR interaction strength was also inferred from TRB CDR3 physicochemical properties. Within the same donor, TRBV-TRBJ usage looked similar between naive CXCR3-negative and CXCR3-positive cells, but memory cells had distinct patterns.

As to this clonotype: Its target antigen remains unknown.

Each CD8+ T cell subset was flow-sorted in triplicate, and around 300,000 cells per subset were placed directly into RLT lysis buffer. Standard density gradient centrifugation was used to isolate peripheral blood mononuclear cells from buffy coats. Total RNA was extracted from sorted cells using an RNeasy Mini Kit. Sequencing used a NextSeq 550. The Human TCR Profiling Kit (MiLaboratory) was used to make UMI-labeled 5' RACE TRB cDNA libraries. cDNA synthesis used the entire amount of extracted RNA, and PCR amplification then used the entire amount of cDNA produced. The libraries were made side by side, with each library going through the same number of PCR cycles. The study's own analysis went as follows. About 50,000 +/- 10,000 unique UMI-labeled TRB cDNA molecules per library were extracted with MIGEC and MiXCR, with at least two reads per UMI required. On average, each library contained approximately 40,000 +/- 10,000 functional in-frame TRB CDR3 nucleotide clonotypes without stop codons. After downsampling to 5000 UMI-labeled TRB molecules per sample, diversity metrics such as normalized Shannon-Wiener and Chao1 were calculated in VDJtools. VDJtools was used to calculate clonotype-size-weighted physicochemical properties of the central five CDR3 residues, namely interaction energy, strength, volume and Kidera factor 4. TCRdb reprocessed the sequencing reads and holds a single record per CDR3 protein sequence, with no DNA. The V and J calls follow TCRdb's processing rather than the paper's. The sample has about 57,000 distinct CDR3 sequences on record. Together, the top ten hold around 22% of the sample.

The receptor comes from a human donor in good health. Some clones in this sample may be carry-over from other donors' samples. The specimen was memory CD8+ T cells from blood. The cell subset or site label on this specimen signifies: conventional CD8+ memory T cells (TMEM), sorted as controls.

The CDR3 region: CSVARLEEVDEQFF. The sequence links TRBV29-1 to TRBJ2-1; as DNA is missing, the TRBD2 call by TCRdb cannot be tested. From cysteine to phenylalanine, the CDR3 is 14 amino acids long. No DNA sequence was recorded. Based on the germline V gene, the CDR1 and CDR2 sequences are SQVTM and ANQGSEA.